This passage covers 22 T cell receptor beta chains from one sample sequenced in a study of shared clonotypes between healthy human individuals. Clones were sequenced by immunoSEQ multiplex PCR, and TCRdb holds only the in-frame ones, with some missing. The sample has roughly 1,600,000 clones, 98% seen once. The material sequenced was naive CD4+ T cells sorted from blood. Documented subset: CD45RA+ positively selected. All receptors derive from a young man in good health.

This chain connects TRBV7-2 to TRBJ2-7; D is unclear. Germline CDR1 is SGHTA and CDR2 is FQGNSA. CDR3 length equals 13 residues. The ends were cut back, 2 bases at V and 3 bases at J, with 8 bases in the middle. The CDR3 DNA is TGTGCCAGCAGCTTAAGCATTATCTACGAGCAGTACTTC. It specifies CASSLSIIYEQYF.

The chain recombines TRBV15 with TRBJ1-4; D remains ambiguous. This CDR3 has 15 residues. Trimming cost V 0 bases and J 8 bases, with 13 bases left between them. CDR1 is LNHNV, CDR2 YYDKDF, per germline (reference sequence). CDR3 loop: CATSRDRTGREKLFF. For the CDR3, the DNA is TGTGCCACCAGCAGAGATAGGACCGGCCGCGAAAAACTGTTTTTT.

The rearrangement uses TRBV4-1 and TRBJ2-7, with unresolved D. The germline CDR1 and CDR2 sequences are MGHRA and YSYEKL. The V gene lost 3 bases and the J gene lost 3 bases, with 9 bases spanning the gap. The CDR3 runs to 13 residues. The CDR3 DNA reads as TGCGCCAGCAGCCAGACACCCGACTACGAGCAGTACTTC. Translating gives CASSQTPDYEQYF.

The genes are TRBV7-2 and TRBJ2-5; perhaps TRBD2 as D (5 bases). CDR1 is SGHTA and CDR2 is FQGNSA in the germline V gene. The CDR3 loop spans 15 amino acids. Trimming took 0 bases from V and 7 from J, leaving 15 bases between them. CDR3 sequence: CASSLALFNRGTQYF. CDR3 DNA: TGTGCCAGCAGCTTAGCCCTCTTTAATCGGGGGACCCAGTACTTC.

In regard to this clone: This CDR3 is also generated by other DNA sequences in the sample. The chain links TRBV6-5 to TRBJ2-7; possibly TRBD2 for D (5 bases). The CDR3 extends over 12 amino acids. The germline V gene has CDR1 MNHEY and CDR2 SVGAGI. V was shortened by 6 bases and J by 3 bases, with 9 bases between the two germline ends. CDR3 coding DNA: TGTGCCAGCAGGCAAGGGAGCTACGAGCAGTACTTC. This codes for CASRQGSYEQYF.

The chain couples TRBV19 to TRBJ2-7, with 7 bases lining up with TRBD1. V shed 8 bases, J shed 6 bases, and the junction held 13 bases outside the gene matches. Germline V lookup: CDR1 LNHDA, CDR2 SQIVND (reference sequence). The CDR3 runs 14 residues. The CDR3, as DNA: TGTGCCAGTCAAATGTCCAACAGGGGTGGCGAGCAGTACTTC. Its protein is CASQMSNRGGEQYF.

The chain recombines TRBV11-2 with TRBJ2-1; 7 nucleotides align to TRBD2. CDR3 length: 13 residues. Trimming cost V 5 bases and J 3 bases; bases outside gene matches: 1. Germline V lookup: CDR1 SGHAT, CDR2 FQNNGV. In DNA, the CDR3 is TGTGCCAGCAGCGGGACTATCTACAATGAGCAGTTCTTC. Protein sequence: CASSGTIYNEQFF.

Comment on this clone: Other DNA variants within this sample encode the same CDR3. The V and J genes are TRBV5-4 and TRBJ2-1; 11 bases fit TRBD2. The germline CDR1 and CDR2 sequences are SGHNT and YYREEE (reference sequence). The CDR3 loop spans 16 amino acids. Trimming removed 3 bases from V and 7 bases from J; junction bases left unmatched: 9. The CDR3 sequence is CASSSLAGGPGNEQFF. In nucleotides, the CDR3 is TGTGCCAGCAGCTCTTTAGCGGGAGGGCCGGGAAATGAGCAGTTCTTC.

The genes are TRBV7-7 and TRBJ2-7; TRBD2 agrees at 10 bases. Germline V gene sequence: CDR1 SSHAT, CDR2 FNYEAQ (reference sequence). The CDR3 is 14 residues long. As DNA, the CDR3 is TGTGCTAGCCGGGAGCGGGAGGGCCTCAACGAGCAGTACTTC. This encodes CASREREGLNEQYF.

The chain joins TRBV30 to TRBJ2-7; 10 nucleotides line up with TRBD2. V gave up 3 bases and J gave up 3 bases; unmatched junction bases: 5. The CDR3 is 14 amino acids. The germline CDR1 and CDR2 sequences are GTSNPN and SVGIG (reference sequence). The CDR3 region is CAWRLAGYGYEQYF. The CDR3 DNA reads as TGTGCCTGGAGACTAGCGGGATACGGCTACGAGCAGTACTTC.

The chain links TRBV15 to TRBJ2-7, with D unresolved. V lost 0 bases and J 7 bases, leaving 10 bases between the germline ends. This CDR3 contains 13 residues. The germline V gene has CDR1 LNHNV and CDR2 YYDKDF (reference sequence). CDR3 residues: CATSRDQEGEQYF. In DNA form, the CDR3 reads TGTGCCACCAGCAGAGACCAGGAAGGGGAGCAGTACTTC.

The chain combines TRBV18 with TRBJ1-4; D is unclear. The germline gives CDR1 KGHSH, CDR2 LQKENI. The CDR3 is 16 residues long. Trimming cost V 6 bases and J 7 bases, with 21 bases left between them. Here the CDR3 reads CASSKDLAKPSEKLFF. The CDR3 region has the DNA TGTGCCAGCTCTAAGGACCTAGCCAAACCTAGTGAAAAACTGTTTTTT.

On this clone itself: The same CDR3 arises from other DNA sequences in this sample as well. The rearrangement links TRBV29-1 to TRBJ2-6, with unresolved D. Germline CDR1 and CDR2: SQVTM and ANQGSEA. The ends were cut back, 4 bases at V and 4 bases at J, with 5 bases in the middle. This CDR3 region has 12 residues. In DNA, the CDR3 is TGCAGCGTTGTTTCCGGGGCCAACGTCCTGACTTTC. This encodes CSVVSGANVLTF.

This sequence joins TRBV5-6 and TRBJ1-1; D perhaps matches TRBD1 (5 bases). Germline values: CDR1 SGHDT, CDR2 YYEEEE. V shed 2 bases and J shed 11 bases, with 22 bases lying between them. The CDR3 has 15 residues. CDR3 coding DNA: TGTGCCAGCAGCTTTTCCACCGGGACCCCAGAATCGGCTTTCTTT. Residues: CASSFSTGTPESAFF.

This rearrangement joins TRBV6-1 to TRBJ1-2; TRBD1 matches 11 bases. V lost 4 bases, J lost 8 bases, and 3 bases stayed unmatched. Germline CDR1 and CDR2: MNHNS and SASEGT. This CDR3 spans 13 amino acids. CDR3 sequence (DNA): TGTGCCAGCAGTGGATGGGACAGGGGGGGCTACACCTTC. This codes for CASSGWDRGGYTF.

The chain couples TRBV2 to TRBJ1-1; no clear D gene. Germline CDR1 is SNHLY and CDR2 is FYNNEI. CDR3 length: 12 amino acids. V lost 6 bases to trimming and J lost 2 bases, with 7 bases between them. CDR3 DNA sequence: TGTGCCAGCAGGGAACCCAACACTGAAGCTTTCTTT. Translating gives CASREPNTEAFF. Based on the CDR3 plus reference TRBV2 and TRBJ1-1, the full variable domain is EPEVTQTPSHQVTQMGQEVILRCVPISNHLYFYWYRQILGQKVEFLVSFYNNEISEKSEIFDDQFSVERPDGSNFTLKIRSTKLEDSAMYFCASREPNTEAFFGQGTRLTVV.

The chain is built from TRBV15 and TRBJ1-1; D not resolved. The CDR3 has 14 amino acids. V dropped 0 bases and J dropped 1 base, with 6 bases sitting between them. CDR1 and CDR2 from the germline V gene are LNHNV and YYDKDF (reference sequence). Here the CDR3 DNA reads TGTGCCACCAGCAGAGAGGGCAGGAACACTGAAGCTTTCTTT. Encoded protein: CATSREGRNTEAFF.

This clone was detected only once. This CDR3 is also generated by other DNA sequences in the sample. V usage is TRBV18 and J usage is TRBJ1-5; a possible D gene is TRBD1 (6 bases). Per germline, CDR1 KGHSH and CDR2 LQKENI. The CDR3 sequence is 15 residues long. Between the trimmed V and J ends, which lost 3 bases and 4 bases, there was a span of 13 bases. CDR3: CASSPQGQGNQPQHF. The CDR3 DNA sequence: TGTGCCAGCTCACCCCAGGGCCAGGGGAATCAGCCCCAGCATTTT.

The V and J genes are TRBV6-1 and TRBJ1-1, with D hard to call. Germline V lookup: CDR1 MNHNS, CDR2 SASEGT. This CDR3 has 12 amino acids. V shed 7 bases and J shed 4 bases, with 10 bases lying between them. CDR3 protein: CASKGRVTEAFF. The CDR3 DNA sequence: TGTGCCAGCAAAGGTAGGGTCACTGAAGCTTTCTTT.

This CDR3 reads CASSFQGRETQYF. The DNA of the CDR3 is TGTGCCAGCAGCTTCCAGGGTCGGGAGACCCAGTACTTC. The chain is built from TRBV11-3 and TRBJ2-5; maybe TRBD1 (5 bases). The ends were cut back, 3 bases at V and 5 bases at J, with 10 bases in the middle. Germline V CDR1 and CDR2: SGHNT, YENEEA. CDR3 length equals 13 residues.

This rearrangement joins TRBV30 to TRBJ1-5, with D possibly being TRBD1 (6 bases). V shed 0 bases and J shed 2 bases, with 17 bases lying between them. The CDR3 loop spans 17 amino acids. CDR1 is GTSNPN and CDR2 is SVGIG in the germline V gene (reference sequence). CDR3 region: CAWSVGQGWLGNQPQHF. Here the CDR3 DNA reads TGTGCCTGGAGTGTGGGCCAGGGGTGGTTGGGCAATCAGCCCCAGCATTTT.

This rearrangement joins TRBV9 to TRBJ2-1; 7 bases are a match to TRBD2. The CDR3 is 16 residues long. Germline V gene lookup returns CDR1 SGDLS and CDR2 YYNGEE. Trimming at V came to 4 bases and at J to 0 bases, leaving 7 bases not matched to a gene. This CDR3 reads CASSPSLAYSYNEQFF. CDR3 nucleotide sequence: TGTGCCAGCAGCCCATCACTAGCGTACTCCTACAATGAGCAGTTCTTC.